The entry below describes one T cell receptor beta chain. The V end lost 5 bases, the J end lost 0 bases, and 11 bases lay between the germline ends. The CDR3 has 14 amino acids. In germline, CDR1 is MNHEY, CDR2 SMNVEV (reference sequence). Seattle enrolled patients during active infection and tracked them longitudinally. The sample is drawn from a study of blood T cell repertoires in COVID-19. Whole-study context: The samples span acute and convalescent COVID-19 from the United States, Italy and Spain. The cDNA or gDNA used as material had been derived from T cells, B-cell-depleted T cells, or PBMCs.

Authors' data handling: Amplification of reference gene primers was used by the study to estimate nucleated cell counts. Generated by immunoSEQ multiplex PCR, the TCRdb table keeps only in-frame clones and is missing some. V, J and clone size reflect that table, while D and trimming were determined from the DNA. The sample has around 340,000 clones, about 92% seen once; the top ten hold less than 5%. The sample taken for sequencing was peripheral blood. The sequence was collected from a woman aged 55-70 years with COVID-19, enrolled during active disease. V and J are TRBV27 and TRBJ2-7; tentative D call: TRBD2 (5 bases). The CDR3 sequence is CASSTGLSSYEQYF. In DNA, the CDR3 is TGTGCCAGCAGTACGGGGTTGAGCTCCTACGAGCAGTACTTC.